The 24 T cell receptor beta chains below come from one sample, sequenced in a study of blood T cell repertoires in COVID-19. Data came from immunoSEQ multiplex PCR; TCRdb stores just in-frame clones and leaves some out. The repertoire consists of fewer than 300,000 clones, with roughly 84% occurring once and the leading ten covering roughly 3.1%. Specimen: peripheral blood. These receptors originate from a woman under 30 with acute or convalescent COVID-19.

J is TRBJ2-5 and V is TRBV19, with 7 bases that match TRBD2. V was pared by 7 bases and J by 2 bases, with 4 bases of the junction left unmatched. Germline V gene sequence: CDR1 LNHDA, CDR2 SQIVND (reference sequence). The CDR3 loop spans 13 amino acids. The CDR3 DNA sequence: TGTGCCAGTAACGGGGGGATACAAGAGACCCAGTACTTC. Translated: CASNGGIQETQYF.

This rearrangement joins TRBV3-1 (or the pseudogene TRBV3-2) to TRBJ2-1; 11 bases align to TRBD2. This CDR3 is built from 16 residues. The V segment lost 1 base and the J segment 9 bases; nucleotides outside the gene matches: 8. Germline V gene data show CDR1 as LGHDT and CDR2 as YNNKEL (reference sequence). The CDR3 sequence is CASSQGVAGGHAEQFF. CDR3 bases: TGTGCCAGCAGCCAAGGGGTAGCGGGAGGGCATGCTGAGCAGTTCTTC.

The gene calls are TRBV30 and TRBJ2-7; possible D gene TRBD2, 6 bases. This CDR3 has 14 amino acids. Trimming took off 2 bases at V and 1 base at J, with 12 bases between the two ends. CDR1 is GTSNPN and CDR2 is SVGIG in the germline V gene (reference sequence). DNA for the CDR3: TGTGCCTGGAGTTCGGGGAGCGGGTCCTACGAGCAGTACTTC. This sequence encodes CAWSSGSGSYEQYF.

This clone was seen only a few times. The V and J genes are TRBV5-8 and TRBJ2-5; tentatively, D is TRBD2 (6 bases). The germline V and J ends were trimmed by 0 bases and 7 bases, with 10 bases remaining between them. CDR3 length: 13 amino acids. Per germline, CDR1 SGHTS and CDR2 YDEGEE. Here the CDR3 reads CASSLAGTPTQYF. In nucleotides, the CDR3 is TGTGCCAGCAGCTTGGCCGGGACTCCGACCCAGTACTTC.

This chain joins TRBV5-1 and TRBJ1-1; TRBD1 matches at 8 bases. Germline V gives CDR1 SGHRS, CDR2 YFSETQ. The CDR3 contains 14 residues. V trimming: 4 bases; J trimming: 1 base; junction bases outside the gene matches: 3. The CDR3 reads CASSTGQGNTEAFF. The CDR3 DNA is TGCGCCAGCAGCACCGGACAGGGGAACACTGAAGCTTTCTTT.

The rearrangement uses TRBV19 and TRBJ2-1, with 8 positions matching TRBD1. The V segment lost 6 bases and the J segment 5 bases; nucleotides outside the gene matches: 9. Germline V gene sequence: CDR1 LNHDA, CDR2 SQIVND (reference sequence). The length of the CDR3 is 15 residues. CDR3 DNA sequence: TGTGCCAGTAGGACCGACAGGGGCCTTAACAATGAGCAGTTCTTC. Its translation is CASRTDRGLNNEQFF.

This sequence joins TRBV6-1 and TRBJ2-7; 7 nucleotides match TRBD1. CDR3 length: 12 amino acids. Germline V gene data show CDR1 as MNHNS and CDR2 as SASEGT. The ends lost 3 bases at V and 7 bases at J; junction bases unmatched: 3. The CDR3 coding sequence is TGTGCCAGCAGTGACGGGACAGTGGAGCAGTACTTC. Its translation: CASSDGTVEQYF.

The J gene is TRBJ2-6, the V gene TRBV7-2; 7 nucleotides agree with TRBD1. The germline V gene encodes CDR1 SGHTA and CDR2 FQGNSA. This CDR3 is 17 amino acids long. V lost 5 bases to trimming and J lost 0 bases; unmatched junction nucleotides: 7. The CDR3 DNA sequence: TGTGCCAGCAGCCGGGACAGATTAAGCTCTGGGGCCAACGTCCTGACTTTC. It specifies CASSRDRLSSGANVLTF.

The chain uses TRBV6-5 and TRBJ2-1, with 7 bases matching TRBD1. Germline CDR1 and CDR2: MNHEY and SVGAGI. Unmatched junction bases numbered 3, after V lost 2 bases and J lost 5 bases. The CDR3 has 14 residues. The DNA of the CDR3 is TGTGCCAGCAGTTACAGGGGGCTTAACAATGAGCAGTTCTTC. This gives the protein CASSYRGLNNEQFF.

The chain recombines TRBV7-8 with TRBJ2-3, with 13 bases lining up with TRBD2. Germline V gene lookup returns CDR1 SGHVS and CDR2 FQNEAQ. This CDR3 contains 17 residues. Germline trimming cut 4 bases from V and 5 bases from J; bases unmatched to any gene: 9. The CDR3 DNA reads TGTGCCAGCAGCTCCGGACTAGCGGGAGAGTCGGGAGATACGCAGTATTTT. Translated, it gives CASSSGLAGESGDTQYF.

The rearrangement uses TRBV11-2 and TRBJ2-1; the D gene is possibly TRBD2 (6 bases). From germline, CDR1 is SGHAT and CDR2 FQNNGV. Trimming pared 8 bases from V and 3 bases from J, leaving 11 bases between. There are 13 residues in the CDR3. CDR3 protein: CASRDSSYNEQFF. The DNA for the CDR3 is TGTGCCAGCCGGGACTCAAGCTACAATGAGCAGTTCTTC.

This sequence joins TRBV19 and TRBJ2-1; TRBD2 matches 11 bases. V lost 7 bases, J lost 6 bases, and 8 bases stayed unmatched. This CDR3 has 15 amino acids. CDR1 is LNHDA and CDR2 is SQIVND in the germline V gene (reference sequence). The CDR3 region is CASNSLAGAFNEQFF. In nucleotides, the CDR3 is TGTGCCAGTAACTCACTAGCGGGAGCTTTCAATGAGCAGTTCTTC.

The genes are TRBV25-1 and TRBJ2-7; possible D gene TRBD2, 6 bases. Trimming removed 1 base from V and 2 bases from J, with 15 bases in between. The CDR3 runs to 16 residues. Germline CDR1 reads MGHDK; CDR2 reads SYGVNS. CDR3 amino acids: CASSESGGATTYEQYF. CDR3 bases: TGTGCCAGCAGTGAATCCGGGGGAGCCACTACCTACGAGCAGTACTTC.

This clone was observed a few times. This chain uses TRBV19 with TRBJ2-1; the D gene is possibly TRBD2 (5 bases). With 5 bases removed from V and 8 bases from J, the gap between germline ends came to 13 bases. CDR3 length: 13 residues. Germline loops: CDR1 LNHDA, CDR2 SQIVND (reference sequence). This CDR3 is CASSGYVRDEQFF. The CDR3 DNA follows: TGTGCCAGTAGTGGTTATGTGAGGGATGAGCAGTTCTTC.

The rearrangement uses TRBV5-1 and TRBJ1-1; possible D gene TRBD1, 6 bases. Germline CDR1 reads SGHRS; CDR2 reads YFSETQ. The V gene lost 1 base and the J gene lost 1 base, with 17 bases spanning the gap. The CDR3 length is 17 residues. The CDR3 reads CASSLRGAGQGNTEAFF. The CDR3 nucleotides read TGCGCCAGCAGCTTGCGGGGGGCAGGACAAGGGAACACTGAAGCTTTCTTT.

The chain recombines TRBV2 with TRBJ1-1, with TRBD1 as a possible D gene (6 bases). CDR1 is SNHLY, CDR2 FYNNEI, per germline. The CDR3 spans 13 residues. V lost 3 bases, J lost 4 bases, and 9 bases lay in between. The CDR3 nucleotides read TGTGCCAGCAGTGAGCAGGGGTTCACTGAAGCTTTCTTT. It yields the protein CASSEQGFTEAFF.

In DNA form, the CDR3 reads TGTGCCAGCAGCCGCCGGGACACCAAATACAATGAGCAGTTCTTC. Translating it yields CASSRRDTKYNEQFF. This sequence joins TRBV7-9 and TRBJ2-1, with D perhaps TRBD1 (6 bases). The V gene's germline CDR1 is SEHNR and CDR2 FQNEAQ (reference sequence). Trimming cost V 5 bases and J 4 bases, with 15 bases left between them. The CDR3 contains 15 residues.

For the CDR3, the DNA is TGTGCCAGCAGCTTGGGGACTAGCGGGAGGGTCAATTGGGGCAATGAGCAGTTCTTC. Protein: CASSLGTSGRVNWGNEQFF. The J gene is TRBJ2-1, the V gene TRBV5-6; 15 bases line up with TRBD2. The V and J ends lost 0 bases and 6 bases, in that order; junction bases with no gene match: 10. This CDR3 spans 19 amino acids. Germline-derived CDR1 and CDR2 are SGHDT and YYEEEE.

This sequence joins TRBV30 and TRBJ2-1; a possible D gene is TRBD2 (6 bases). The ends were cut back, 0 bases at V and 7 bases at J, with 22 bases in the middle. Looked up from germline, CDR1 is GTSNPN and CDR2 is SVGIG (reference sequence). The CDR3 extends over 17 amino acids. The CDR3 DNA reads TGTGCCTGGAGTGTATCCCCCCTACGGGAGATTGAGAATGAGCAGTTCTTC. Amino acids: CAWSVSPLREIENEQFF. The full variable domain, in which reference TRBV30 and TRBJ2-1 provide the parts outside the CDR3, is SQTIHQWPATLVQPVGSPLSLECTVEGTSNPNLYWYRQAAGRGLQLLFYSVGIGQISSEVPQNLSASRPQDRQFILSSKKLLLSDSGFYLCAWSVSPLREIENEQFFGPGTRLTVL.

A single count supports this clone. The V call is TRBV5-1, the J call TRBJ1-1, with TRBD1 matching over 9 bases. Germline lookup yields CDR1 SGHRS and CDR2 YFSETQ. The CDR3 consists of 15 residues. With 1 base clipped from V and 1 base from J, the junction kept 2 bases outside the gene matches. The CDR3 reads CASSLTGGANTEAFF. The CDR3 region has the DNA TGCGCCAGCAGCTTGACAGGGGGCGCGAACACTGAAGCTTTCTTT.

CDR3 coding DNA: TGTGCCAGCAGCGGCGGAGCGACGACCACAGATACGCAGTATTTT. Translation gives CASSGGATTTDTQYF. This chain uses TRBV9 with TRBJ2-3; D is ambiguous. The germline V gene encodes CDR1 SGDLS and CDR2 YYNGEE. V lost 3 bases, J lost 2 bases, and 13 bases lay in between. The CDR3 is 15 residues long. Based on the CDR3 plus reference TRBV9 and TRBJ2-3, the full variable domain is DSGVTQTPKHLITATGQRVTLRCSPRSGDLSVYWYQQSLDQGLQFLIQYYNGEERAKGNILERFSAQQFPDLHSELNLSSLELGDSALYFCASSGGATTTDTQYFGPGTRLTVL.

The chain combines TRBV14 with TRBJ2-1; 7 bases match TRBD2. There are 17 residues in the CDR3. V trimming: 0 bases; J trimming: 1 base; junction bases outside the gene matches: 6. Germline V gene sequence: CDR1 SGHDN, CDR2 FVKESK. The CDR3 bases are TGTGCCAGCAGCCAAGAAAGTAGCGGGTTGTCCTACAATGAGCAGTTCTTC. Protein product: CASSQESSGLSYNEQFF.

This chain connects TRBV7-9 to TRBJ2-7; D remains ambiguous. Germline CDR1 is SEHNR and CDR2 is FQNEAQ (reference sequence). V gave up 1 base and J gave up 3 bases, with 10 bases separating them. This CDR3 contains 14 residues. Written as DNA, the CDR3 is TGTGCCAGCAGCTTAGGAGTCGGGTTCTACGAGCAGTACTTC. Translated, it gives CASSLGVGFYEQYF.

This clone showed up just a few times. In DNA form, the CDR3 reads TGTGCCTGGAACAGGTTCTCTGGAAACACCATATATTTT. It is translated as CAWNRFSGNTIYF. The chain has TRBV30 and TRBJ1-3; a possible D gene is TRBD1 (5 bases). The germline V gene encodes CDR1 GTSNPN and CDR2 SVGIG (reference sequence). The V and J ends lost 4 bases and 0 bases respectively, with 7 bases between them. The CDR3 totals 13 residues.